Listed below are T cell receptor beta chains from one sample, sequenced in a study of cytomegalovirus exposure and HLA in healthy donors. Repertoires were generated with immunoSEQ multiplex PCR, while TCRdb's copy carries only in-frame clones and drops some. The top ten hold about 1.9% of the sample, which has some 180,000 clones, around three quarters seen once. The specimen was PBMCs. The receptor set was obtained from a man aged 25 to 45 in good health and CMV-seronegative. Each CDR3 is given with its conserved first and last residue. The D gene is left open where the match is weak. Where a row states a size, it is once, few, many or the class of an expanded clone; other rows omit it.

TGTGCCAGCAGTCGGTTGGAGGGTGGGCAGCCCCAGCATTTT CASSRLEGGQPQHF TRBV7-2 - TRBJ1-5 few
TGTGCCAGCAGTACCCCGGGACAGGCCCTCCGTGGCTACACCTTC CASSTPGQALRGYTF TRBV28 TRBD1 TRBJ1-2 -
TGTGCCAGCAGCTGGACCGGGACTAGCGGGAAAAATGAGCAGTTCTTC CASSWTGTSGKNEQFF TRBV5-4 TRBD2 TRBJ2-1 -
TGTGCCAGTAGTACCCCCATCCGGGGTAACAATCAGCCCCAGCATTTT CASSTPIRGNNQPQHF TRBV19 - TRBJ1-5 -
TGTGCCAGCAGCCAAGAAGAATGGGGGCAGGCTATGGGCGAGCAGTACTTC CASSQEEWGQAMGEQYF TRBV14 - TRBJ2-7 -
TGCAGCGTTGGCAGCGGCACCGGGGAGCTGTTTTTT CSVGSGTGELFF TRBV29-1 - TRBJ2-2 once
TGCGCCAGCAGCCAAGGAGATTCTGGCGGGAGGACCTACGAGCAGTACTTC CASSQGDSGGRTYEQYF TRBV4-1 TRBD2 TRBJ2-7 few
TGTGCCGGGGGGGCACCTTTCATTTACGAGCAGTACTTC CAGGAPFIYEQYF TRBV2 - TRBJ2-7 -
TGTGCCAGCAGTTCCCCCGGGACTGCAGCGTACAGTGAGCAGTTCTTC CASSSPGTAAYSEQFF TRBV28 - TRBJ2-1 few
TGTGCCAGCAGTGAAGGGTGGGGGACTCCTTACGAGCAGTACTTC CASSEGWGTPYEQYF TRBV2 - TRBJ2-7 -
TGTGCCAGTAGTGACAGGGTCGGTCAGCCCCAGCATTTT CASSDRVGQPQHF TRBV19 TRBD1 TRBJ1-5 -
TGTGCCAGCAGCTTAACGTCTTCTGGGGCCAACGTCCTGACTTTC CASSLTSSGANVLTF TRBV7-3 - TRBJ2-6 -
TGTGCCAGCAGTTTAATGACCGACAGGGGGCATGAAAAACTGTTTTTT CASSLMTDRGHEKLFF TRBV27 TRBD1 TRBJ1-4 -
TGTGCCAGCCAAAGACAGGGTTTCGGGATCAATGAGCAGTTCTTC CASQRQGFGINEQFF TRBV9 TRBD1 TRBJ2-1 -
TGTGCCAGCAGCTGGGGGACTAGCGGGAACTACGAGCAGTACTTC CASSWGTSGNYEQYF TRBV11-2 TRBD2 TRBJ2-7 -
TGTGCCAGCAGCGGAACGGGACAGATCAATCAGCCCCAGCATTTT CASSGTGQINQPQHF TRBV9 TRBD1 TRBJ1-5 once
TGTGCCAGCAGCTTACAGGGAAATTCATGGTATGGCTACACCTTC CASSLQGNSWYGYTF TRBV5-5 - TRBJ1-2 -
TGCGCCAGCGGCCCAGAACAGGGGGCTGACTATGGCTACACCTTC CASGPEQGADYGYTF TRBV4-1 TRBD1 TRBJ1-2 -
TGTGCCTGGCTCGGGGCCTACGAGCAGTACTTC CAWLGAYEQYF TRBV30 - TRBJ2-7 once
TGTGCCAGCAGCTTCCAAACGGGTCGTGGCTACACCTTC CASSFQTGRGYTF TRBV5-6 - TRBJ1-2 -
TGTGCCAGCAGTTTATGGGAGGTCCTATCCTACGAGCAGTACTTC CASSLWEVLSYEQYF TRBV28 - TRBJ2-7 -
TGCGCCAGCAGTCGAGACAGTCCCTCCACAGATACGCAGTATTTT CASSRDSPSTDTQYF TRBV5-1 - TRBJ2-3 -
TGTGCCAGCAGCGCCGGGAACAATGGAAACACCATATATTTT CASSAGNNGNTIYF TRBV5-4 - TRBJ1-3 -
TGTGCCAGCAGCCAGGGCACCGGGACTAGCGACTCCCTAATGGTGGAGACCCAGTACTTC CASSQGTGTSDSLMVETQYF TRBV4-2 TRBD2 TRBJ2-5 -
TGTGCCAGCAGCTCGTTGACTAGCGGGCGGGAAAATGAGCAGTTCTTC CASSSLTSGRENEQFF TRBV11-3 TRBD2 TRBJ2-1 -
TGTGCCAGCAGCTATAGCTCCTACGAGCAGTACTTC CASSYSSYEQYF TRBV9 - TRBJ2-7 -
TGTGCCAGCAGTTACTACGGAGAGACCCAGTACTTC CASSYYGETQYF TRBV6-5 - TRBJ2-5 -
TGCGCCAGCAGCTTGGGACTAGCGGGACCTTACGAGCAGTACTTC CASSLGLAGPYEQYF TRBV5-1 TRBD2 TRBJ2-7 -
TGTGCCAGCTCATCAGGGTTCACGGAGACCCAGTACTTC CASSSGFTETQYF TRBV18 - TRBJ2-5 -
TGTGCCACCAGCAGAGCCGACAGGGACAATCAGCCCCAGCATTTT CATSRADRDNQPQHF TRBV15 TRBD1 TRBJ1-5 -
TGCGCCAGCAGCCAAGTTACAGGGCGAGCGAACACTGAAGCTTTCTTT CASSQVTGRANTEAFF TRBV4-1 - TRBJ1-1 -
TGTGCCAGTATTCAGGGCGCCATTCAGTACTTC CASIQGAIQYF TRBV19 - TRBJ2-4 -
TGTGCCAGCAGTGGACCCACAGGGGGACGGCAGCCCCAGCATTTT CASSGPTGGRQPQHF TRBV6-1 TRBD1 TRBJ1-5 once
TGTGCCAGTAACAGGGGGAGGAACACTGAAGCTTTCTTT CASNRGRNTEAFF TRBV19 TRBD1 TRBJ1-1 -
TGCGCCAGCAGCTCCTCGACAGCCTCGAACACTGAAGCTTTCTTT CASSSSTASNTEAFF TRBV5-1 - TRBJ1-1 -
TGTGCCAGCAGCCCTTCGTTCGGGAGGAGCACAGATACGCAGTATTTT CASSPSFGRSTDTQYF TRBV5-6 TRBD2 TRBJ2-3 -
TGCGCCAGCAGCTTGGGGGACAGGGGCCCGCTTGGCACAGATACGCAGTATTTT CASSLGDRGPLGTDTQYF TRBV5-1 TRBD1 TRBJ2-3 few
TGCGCCAGCAGGGACAGTGGATCTGGAAACACCATATATTTT CASRDSGSGNTIYF TRBV10-2 - TRBJ1-3 few
TGTGCCTGGAGTGTGAACACGAACACTGAAGCTTTCTTT CAWSVNTNTEAFF TRBV30 - TRBJ1-1 -
TGTGCCAGCAGCGTACAAGGAACAGGGTACAATGAGCAGTTCTTC CASSVQGTGYNEQFF TRBV9 - TRBJ2-1 once
TGCGCCAGCAGCTTGGTGGCTAGCGGAAGCTCCTACGAGCAGTACTTC CASSLVASGSSYEQYF TRBV5-1 TRBD2 TRBJ2-7 few
TGTGCCAGCAGCTTTGGACAGGGAGATACGCAGTATTTT CASSFGQGDTQYF TRBV7-8 TRBD1 TRBJ2-3 few